A selection of T cell receptor beta chains follows, all from one sample in a study of T cell responses to AZD1222 COVID-19 vaccine. Here immunoSEQ multiplex PCR was the method, and the copy in TCRdb shows in-frame clones only, minus some. The repertoire holds around 140,000 clones, with about 90% as singletons. The sample was peripheral blood, taken 28 days after the second AZD1222 dose. These receptors all come from an adult who received the AZD1222 COVID-19 vaccine. Both conserved end residues are part of each CDR3. A D gene is named only where the DNA matches it firmly. Rows give clone size only sometimes, using once, few, many, or a class for an expanded clone.

d_gene	v_gene	abundance	j_gene	CDR3nt	CDR3aa
TRBD1	TRBV11-2	NA	TRBJ1-2	TGTGCCAGCAGCTTAGATCTAACAGGGGGCTATGGCTACACCTTC	CASSLDLTGGYGYTF
TRBD1	TRBV19	NA	TRBJ1-4	TGTGCCAGTAGTATAGATCGGGACAGTGGAAAACTGTTTTTT	CASSIDRDSGKLFF
NA	TRBV7-2	NA	TRBJ1-1	TGTGCCAGCAGCTCTGACCTTCAGGGTCGGACTGAAGCTTTCTTT	CASSSDLQGRTEAFF
NA	TRBV28	NA	TRBJ2-1	TGTGCCAGCAGTCTGATCTTTAGAGGGAAGAATGAGCAGTTCTTC	CASSLIFRGKNEQFF
NA	TRBV6-5	few	TRBJ1-6	TGTGCCAGCAACCCAGGGTATAATTCACCCCTCCACTTT	CASNPGYNSPLHF
TRBD1	TRBV6-4	NA	TRBJ1-2	TGTGCCAGCGGTGACAGGGGCGGTGGCTACACCTTC	CASGDRGGGYTF
NA	TRBV6-5	NA	TRBJ1-2	TGTGCCATCTCGGAGACACTAAACTATGGCTACACCTTC	CAISETLNYGYTF
NA	TRBV9	NA	TRBJ1-1	TGTGCCAGCAGCGCTTCGGGTATGAACACTGAAGCTTTCTTT	CASSASGMNTEAFF
TRBD1	TRBV6-5	medium-sized	TRBJ2-1	TGTGCCAGCAGTTACCAGTCAGGGGGTCCGAATGAGCAGTTCTTC	CASSYQSGGPNEQFF
NA	TRBV5-1	NA	TRBJ1-6	TGCGCCACCAGAGGGCAGGGCATCTCCTATAATTCACCCCTCCACTTT	CATRGQGISYNSPLHF
NA	TRBV7-2	NA	TRBJ2-2	TGTGCCAGCAGCCCCGGGTCAATCACCGGGGAGCTGTTTTTT	CASSPGSITGELFF
TRBD2	TRBV28	NA	TRBJ2-1	TGTGCCAGCAGTCTAGCGGGGCTTAGCTCCTACAATGAGCAGTTCTTC	CASSLAGLSSYNEQFF
TRBD1	TRBV7-2	NA	TRBJ1-2	TGTGCCAGCAGGCGGACAGGGGGCGCAAAGAGCTACACCTTC	CASRRTGGAKSYTF
NA	TRBV28	NA	TRBJ2-7	TGTGCCAGCAGGAACCCAGGGGCGGTCTACGAGCAGTACTTC	CASRNPGAVYEQYF
TRBD2	TRBV28	NA	TRBJ2-6	TGTGCCAGCCAAAACGGACTAGCGGGAGTCTCCGGGGCCAACGTCCTGACTTTC	CASQNGLAGVSGANVLTF
TRBD1	TRBV18	once	TRBJ1-6	TGTGCCAGCTCACCGACAGGGCAGGAATCACCCCTCCACTTT	CASSPTGQESPLHF
TRBD1	TRBV28	NA	TRBJ1-2	TGTGCCAGCAGTCCGGACAGGGGAAGAGGCTATGGCTACACCTTC	CASSPDRGRGYGYTF
NA	TRBV5-1	NA	TRBJ1-1	TGCGCCAGCAGAGAAGGGGGGCGCGGCACTGAAGCTTTCTTT	CASREGGRGTEAFF
NA	TRBV6-2/TRBV6-3	NA	TRBJ1-1	TGTGCCAGCAGTGGGTCAACACCTGAAGCTTTCTTT	CASSGSTPEAFF
TRBD1	TRBV11-2	NA	TRBJ2-1	TGTGCCAGCAGCTTAGGTCAGGGGGCTGTCAATGAGCAGTTCTTC	CASSLGQGAVNEQFF
NA	TRBV28	NA	TRBJ1-1	TGTGCCAGCAGTTTACGGTCCCCAGAAGCTTTCTTT	CASSLRSPEAFF
NA	TRBV5-1	NA	TRBJ2-2	TGCGCCAGCAAAGCGAGTGCGAACACCGGGGAGCTGTTTTTT	CASKASANTGELFF
TRBD1	TRBV9	NA	TRBJ2-3	TGTGCCAGCAGCGTAGCTACAGGGGGGCCGGGACGAGGAGTATATTTT	CASSVATGGPGRGVYF
TRBD2	TRBV7-2	NA	TRBJ2-1	TGTGCCAGCAGCTTAATGACTAGCAGCAATGAGCAGTTCTTC	CASSLMTSSNEQFF
TRBD2	TRBV5-1	once	TRBJ2-3	TGCGCCAGCAGCTCCGGGACTAGCGGCTACACAGATACGCAGTATTTT	CASSSGTSGYTDTQYF
NA	TRBV11-2	NA	TRBJ1-1	TGTGCCAGCAGCCTCTCCCTCTTGGTCGAAGCTTTCTTT	CASSLSLLVEAFF
TRBD1	TRBV12-3/TRBV12-4	NA	TRBJ2-7	TGTGCCAGCAGTCTCCAGGGGGCGAGGGAGCAGTACTTC	CASSLQGAREQYF
NA	TRBV29-1	once	TRBJ2-1	TGCAGCGTCCAGACAGGGCAGGGAGGCTATGAGCAGTTCTTC	CSVQTGQGGYEQFF